These 4 T cell receptor beta chains share one sample of origin, sequenced in a study of human T cells and chemical hapten exposure. One entry per CDR3 protein, called by TCRdb with MiXCR from the RACE reads. The sample yields 150,000 to 200,000 distinct CDR3 sequences, approximately 30% seen once. Time point of the sample: patch test 3, about 24 weeks after DPC sensitization. Treatment given: therapeutic diphenylcyclopropenone sensitization with weekly scalp DPC. The sequenced sample was whole blood, obtained in connection with sensitization to the hapten diphenylcyclopropenone (DPC). These receptor sequences come from a woman in her late teens or twenties with alopecia areata. Some clones in this sample may be carry-over from other donors' samples.

V and J are TRBV18 and TRBJ1-2; 10 nucleotides match TRBD1. This CDR3 spans 14 amino acids. V dropped 4 bases and J dropped 6; count of bases not matched to a gene: 5. CDR1 is KGHSH, CDR2 LQKENI, per germline. DNA of the CDR3: TGTGCCAGCTCACAGCTGGACAGGGGGAATGGCTACACCTTC. It translates to CASSQLDRGNGYTF.

The V gene is TRBV5-8, the J gene TRBJ2-7; D uncertain. CDR3 length equals 12 residues. Between the trimmed V and J ends, which lost 4 bases and 5 bases, there was a span of 10 bases. Looked up from germline, CDR1 is SGHTS and CDR2 is YDEGEE. CDR3 sequence reads: CASSPDADEQYF. In nucleotides, the CDR3 is TGTGCCAGCAGCCCCGACGCCGACGAGCAGTACTTC.

CDR3 region: CASSLDHRVVRNEQFF. The CDR3 DNA reads TGTGCCAGCAGCTTAGATCACCGGGTTGTACGAAATGAGCAGTTCTTC. J is TRBJ2-1 and V is TRBV11-2; the D is unclear. Trimming removed 0 bases from V and 7 bases from J, with 16 bases in between. The CDR3 consists of 16 residues. Per the germline V gene, CDR1 is SGHAT and CDR2 is FQNNGV.

A few counts support this clonotype. This chain links TRBV12-3 or TRBV12-4 with TRBJ2-3; TRBD1 is a possible D gene (5 bases). V was trimmed by 3 bases and J by 4 bases, leaving 8 bases between them. The CDR3 is 13 amino acids. The CDR3 region has the DNA TGTGCCAGCAGTTTTTCAGGGCCAGATACGCAGTATTTT. Protein: CASSFSGPDTQYF.